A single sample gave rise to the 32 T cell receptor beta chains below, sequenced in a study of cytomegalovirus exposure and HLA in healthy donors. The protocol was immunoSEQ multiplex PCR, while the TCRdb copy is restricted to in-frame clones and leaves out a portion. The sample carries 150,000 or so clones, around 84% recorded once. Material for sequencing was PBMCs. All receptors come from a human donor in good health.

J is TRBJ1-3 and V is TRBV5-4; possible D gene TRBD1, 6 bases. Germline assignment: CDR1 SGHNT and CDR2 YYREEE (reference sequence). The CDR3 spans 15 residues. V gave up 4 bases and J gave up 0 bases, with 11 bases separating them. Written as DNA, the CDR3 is TGTGCCAGCAGCGAAACACAGGGCTCTGGAAACACCATATATTTT. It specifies CASSETQGSGNTIYF.

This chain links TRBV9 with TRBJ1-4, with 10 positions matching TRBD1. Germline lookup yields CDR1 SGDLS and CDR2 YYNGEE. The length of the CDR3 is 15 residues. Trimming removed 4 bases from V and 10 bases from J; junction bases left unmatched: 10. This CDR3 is CASSTPGTGEGKLFF. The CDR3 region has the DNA TGTGCCAGCAGCACACCCGGGACAGGGGAAGGAAAACTGTTTTTT.

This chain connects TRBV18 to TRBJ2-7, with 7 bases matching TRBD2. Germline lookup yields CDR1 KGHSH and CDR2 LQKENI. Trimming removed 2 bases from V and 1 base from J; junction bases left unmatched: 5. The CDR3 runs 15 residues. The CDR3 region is CASSPNSGASYEQYF. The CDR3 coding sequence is TGTGCCAGCTCACCAAACAGCGGGGCGTCCTACGAGCAGTACTTC.

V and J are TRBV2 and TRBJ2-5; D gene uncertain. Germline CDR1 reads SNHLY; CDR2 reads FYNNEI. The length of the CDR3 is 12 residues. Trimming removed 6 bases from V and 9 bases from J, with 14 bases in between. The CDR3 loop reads CASRTLLMAQYF. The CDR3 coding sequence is TGTGCCAGCAGAACTCTGTTAATGGCCCAGTACTTC.

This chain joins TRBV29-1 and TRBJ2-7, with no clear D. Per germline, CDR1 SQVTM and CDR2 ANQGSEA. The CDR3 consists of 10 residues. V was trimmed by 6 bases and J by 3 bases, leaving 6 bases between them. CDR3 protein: CSVRGYEQYF. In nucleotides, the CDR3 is TGCAGCGTCCGAGGCTACGAGCAGTACTTC.

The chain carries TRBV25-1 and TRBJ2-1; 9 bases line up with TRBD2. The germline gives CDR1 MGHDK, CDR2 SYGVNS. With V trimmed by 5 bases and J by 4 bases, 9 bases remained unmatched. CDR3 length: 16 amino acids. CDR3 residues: CASSMASGVIYNEQFF. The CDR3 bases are TGTGCCAGCAGTATGGCTAGCGGGGTCATTTACAATGAGCAGTTCTTC. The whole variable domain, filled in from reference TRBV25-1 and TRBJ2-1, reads EADIYQTPRYLVIGTGKKITLECSQTMGHDKMYWYQQDPGMELHLIHYSYGVNSTEKGDLSSESTVSRIRTEHFPLTLESARPSHTSQYLCASSMASGVIYNEQFFGPGTRLTVL.

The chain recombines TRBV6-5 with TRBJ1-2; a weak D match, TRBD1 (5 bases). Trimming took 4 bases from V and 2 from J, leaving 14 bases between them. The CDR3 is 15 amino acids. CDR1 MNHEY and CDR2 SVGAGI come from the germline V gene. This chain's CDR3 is CASSLVGGGNYGYTF. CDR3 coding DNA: TGTGCCAGCAGTTTGGTTGGGGGAGGAAACTATGGCTACACCTTC.

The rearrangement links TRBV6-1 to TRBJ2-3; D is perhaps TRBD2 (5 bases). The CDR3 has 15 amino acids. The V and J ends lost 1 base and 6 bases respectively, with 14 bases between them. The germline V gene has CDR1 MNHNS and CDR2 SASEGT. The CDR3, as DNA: TGTGCCAGCAGTGAAGTGGGGAGCCGTCGGGATACGCAGTATTTT. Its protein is CASSEVGSRRDTQYF.

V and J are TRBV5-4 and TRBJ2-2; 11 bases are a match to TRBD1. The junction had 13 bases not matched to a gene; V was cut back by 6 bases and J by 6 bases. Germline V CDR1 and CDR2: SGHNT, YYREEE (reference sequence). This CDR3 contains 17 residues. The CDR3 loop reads CASNLRTGTGGAGELFF. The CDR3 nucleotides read TGTGCCAGCAACCTGAGGACCGGGACAGGGGGAGCCGGGGAGCTGTTTTTT.

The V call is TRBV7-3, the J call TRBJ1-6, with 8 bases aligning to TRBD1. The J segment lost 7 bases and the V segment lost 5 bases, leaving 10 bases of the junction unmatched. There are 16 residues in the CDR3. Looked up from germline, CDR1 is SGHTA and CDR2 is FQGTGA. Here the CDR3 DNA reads TGTGCCAGCAGCCTCTTCGGACAGGGCGGAAATTCACCCCTCCACTTT. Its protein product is CASSLFGQGGNSPLHF.

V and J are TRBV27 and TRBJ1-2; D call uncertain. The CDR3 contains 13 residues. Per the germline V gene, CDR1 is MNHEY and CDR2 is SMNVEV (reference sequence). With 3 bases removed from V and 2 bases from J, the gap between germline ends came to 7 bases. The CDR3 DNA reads TGTGCCAGCAGTTTGGGAGAGAACTATGGCTACACCTTC. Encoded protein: CASSLGENYGYTF.

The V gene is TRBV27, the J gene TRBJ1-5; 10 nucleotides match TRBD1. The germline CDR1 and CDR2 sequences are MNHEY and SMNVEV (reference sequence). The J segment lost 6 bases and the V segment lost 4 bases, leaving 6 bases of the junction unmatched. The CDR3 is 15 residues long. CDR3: CASSSQGQGSQPQHF. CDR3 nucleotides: TGTGCCAGCAGTTCACAGGGACAGGGGAGTCAGCCCCAGCATTTT.

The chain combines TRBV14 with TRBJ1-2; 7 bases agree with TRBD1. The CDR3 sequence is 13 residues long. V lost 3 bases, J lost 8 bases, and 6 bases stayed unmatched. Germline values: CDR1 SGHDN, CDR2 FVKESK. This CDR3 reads CASSQGTAGGYTF. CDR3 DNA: TGTGCCAGCAGCCAGGGGACAGCCGGCGGCTACACCTTC. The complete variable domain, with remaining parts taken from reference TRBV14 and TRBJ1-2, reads EAGVTQFPSHSVIEKGQTVTLRCDPISGHDNLYWYRRVMGKEIKFLLHFVKESKQDESGMPNNRFLAERTGGTYSTLKVQPAELEDSGVYFCASSQGTAGGYTFGSGTRLTVV.

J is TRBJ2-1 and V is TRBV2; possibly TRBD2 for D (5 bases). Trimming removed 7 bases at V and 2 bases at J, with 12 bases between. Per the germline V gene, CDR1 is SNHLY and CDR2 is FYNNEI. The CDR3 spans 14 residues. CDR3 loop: CASTQEAAYNEQFF. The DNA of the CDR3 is TGTGCCAGCACCCAGGAGGCCGCCTACAATGAGCAGTTCTTC.

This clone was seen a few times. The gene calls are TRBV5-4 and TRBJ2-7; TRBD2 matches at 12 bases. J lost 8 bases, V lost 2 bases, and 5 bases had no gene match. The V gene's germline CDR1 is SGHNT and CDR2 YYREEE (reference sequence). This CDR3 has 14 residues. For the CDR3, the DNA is TGTGCCAGCAGCTTAAGGACTAGCGGGGTAAAGCAGTACTTC. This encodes CASSLRTSGVKQYF.

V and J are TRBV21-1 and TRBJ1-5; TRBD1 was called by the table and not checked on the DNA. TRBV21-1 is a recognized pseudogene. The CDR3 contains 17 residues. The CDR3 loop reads CASSKREATGQHQPQHF. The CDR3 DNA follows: TGTGCCAGCAGCAAAAGAGAAGCGACAGGGCAACATCAGCCCCAGCATTTT.

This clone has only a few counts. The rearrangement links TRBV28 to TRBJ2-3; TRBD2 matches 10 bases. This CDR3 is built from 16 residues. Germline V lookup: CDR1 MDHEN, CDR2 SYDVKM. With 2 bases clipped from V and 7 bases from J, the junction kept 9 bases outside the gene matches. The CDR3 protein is CASSLAGAGGPNTQYF. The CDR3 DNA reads TGTGCCAGCAGTTTAGCTGGAGCGGGAGGGCCGAATACGCAGTATTTT.

The DNA for the CDR3 is TGTGCCAGCAGCTTAGAAGGGGGTGCAAACACCATATATTTT. It codes for CASSLEGGANTIYF. The rearrangement joins TRBV13 to TRBJ1-3; possible D gene TRBD1, 6 bases. The CDR3 runs to 14 residues. Deletions cut 1 base from V and 6 bases from J, with 10 bases between. Germline V gene lookup returns CDR1 PRHDT and CDR2 FYEKMQ (reference sequence).

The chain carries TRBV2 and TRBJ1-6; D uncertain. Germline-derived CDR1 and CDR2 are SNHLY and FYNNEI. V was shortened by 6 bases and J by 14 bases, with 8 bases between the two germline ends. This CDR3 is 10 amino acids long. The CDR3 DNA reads TGTGCCAGCAGCTATTTATCCCTCCACTTT. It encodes CASSYLSLHF.

The CDR3 DNA sequence: TGTGCCAGCAGCGTAGGCTCGGGACAGGGGTTGGCTAGCACCTACAATGAGCAGTTCTTC. Amino acids: CASSVGSGQGLASTYNEQFF. The chain employs TRBV9 and TRBJ2-1; the match to TRBD1 covers 10 bases. The CDR3 loop spans 20 amino acids. V lost 0 bases, J lost 2 bases, and 14 bases stayed unmatched. From germline, CDR1 is SGDLS and CDR2 YYNGEE.

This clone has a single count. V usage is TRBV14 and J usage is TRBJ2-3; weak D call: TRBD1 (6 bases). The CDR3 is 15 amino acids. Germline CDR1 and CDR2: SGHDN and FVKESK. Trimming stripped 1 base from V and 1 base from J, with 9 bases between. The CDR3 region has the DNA TGTGCCAGCAGCCAAGTGGCAGGGGGCACAGATACGCAGTATTTT. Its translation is CASSQVAGGTDTQYF. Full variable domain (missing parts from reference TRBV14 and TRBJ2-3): EAGVTQFPSHSVIEKGQTVTLRCDPISGHDNLYWYRRVMGKEIKFLLHFVKESKQDESGMPNNRFLAERTGGTYSTLKVQPAELEDSGVYFCASSQVAGGTDTQYFGPGTRLTVL.

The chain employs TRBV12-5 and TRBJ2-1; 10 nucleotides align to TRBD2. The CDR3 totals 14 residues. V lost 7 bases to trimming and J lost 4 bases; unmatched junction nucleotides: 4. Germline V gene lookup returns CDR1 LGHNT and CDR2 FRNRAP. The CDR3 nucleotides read TGTGCTAGTGCCGCTAGCGGGAGATACAATGAGCAGTTCTTC. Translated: CASAASGRYNEQFF.

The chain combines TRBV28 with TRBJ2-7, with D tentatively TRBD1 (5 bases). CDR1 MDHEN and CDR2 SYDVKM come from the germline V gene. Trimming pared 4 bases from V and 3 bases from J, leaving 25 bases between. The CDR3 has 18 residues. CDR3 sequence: CASSSIGHRDTLDYEQYF. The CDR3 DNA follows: TGTGCCAGCAGTTCTATCGGACATCGCGACACCCTCGACTACGAGCAGTACTTC.

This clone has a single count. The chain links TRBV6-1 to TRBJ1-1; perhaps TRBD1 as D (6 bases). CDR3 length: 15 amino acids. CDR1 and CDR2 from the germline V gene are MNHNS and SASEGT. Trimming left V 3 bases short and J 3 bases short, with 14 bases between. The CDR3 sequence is CASSDTGSSDTEAFF. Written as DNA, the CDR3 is TGTGCCAGCAGTGATACAGGGAGCTCGGACACTGAAGCTTTCTTT.

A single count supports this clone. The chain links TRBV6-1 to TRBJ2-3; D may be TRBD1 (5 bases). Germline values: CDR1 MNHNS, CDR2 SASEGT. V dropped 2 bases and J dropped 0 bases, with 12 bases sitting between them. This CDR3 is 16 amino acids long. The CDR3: CASSEWGRVSTDTQYF. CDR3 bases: TGTGCCAGCAGTGAATGGGGCCGCGTAAGCACAGATACGCAGTATTTT.

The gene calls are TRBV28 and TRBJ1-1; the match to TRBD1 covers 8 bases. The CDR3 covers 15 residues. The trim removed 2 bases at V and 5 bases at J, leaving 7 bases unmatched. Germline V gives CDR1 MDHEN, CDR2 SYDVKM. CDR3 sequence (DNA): TGTGCCAGCAGTTTAGAGGCAGGGGGCGCGACTGAAGCTTTCTTT. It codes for CASSLEAGGATEAFF.

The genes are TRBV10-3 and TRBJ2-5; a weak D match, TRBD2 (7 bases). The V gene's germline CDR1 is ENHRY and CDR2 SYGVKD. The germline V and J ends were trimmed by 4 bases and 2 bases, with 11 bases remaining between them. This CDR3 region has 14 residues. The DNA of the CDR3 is TGTGCCATCAGTGTCGGGGGGCCGCAAGAGACCCAGTACTTC. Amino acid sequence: CAISVGGPQETQYF.

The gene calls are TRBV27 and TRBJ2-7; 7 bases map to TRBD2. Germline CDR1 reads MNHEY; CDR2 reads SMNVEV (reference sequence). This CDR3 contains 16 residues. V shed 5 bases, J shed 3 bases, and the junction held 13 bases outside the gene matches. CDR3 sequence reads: CASSRVGSLAVYEQYF. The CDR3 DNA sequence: TGTGCCAGCAGTAGGGTGGGGTCCCTAGCGGTCTACGAGCAGTACTTC.

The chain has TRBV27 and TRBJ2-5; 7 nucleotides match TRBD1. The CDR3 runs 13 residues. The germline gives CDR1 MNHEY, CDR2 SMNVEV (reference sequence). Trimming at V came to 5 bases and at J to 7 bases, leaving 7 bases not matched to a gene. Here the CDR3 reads CASSIDRVGTQYF. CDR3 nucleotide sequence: TGTGCCAGCAGTATCGACAGGGTAGGGACCCAGTACTTC.

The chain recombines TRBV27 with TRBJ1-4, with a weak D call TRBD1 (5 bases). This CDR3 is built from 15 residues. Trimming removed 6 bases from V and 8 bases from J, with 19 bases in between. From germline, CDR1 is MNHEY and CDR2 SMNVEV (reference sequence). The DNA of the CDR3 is TGTGCCAGCAGCCCCTTCGGGGGGGTTTGGGAAAAACTGTTTTTT. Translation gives CASSPFGGVWEKLFF. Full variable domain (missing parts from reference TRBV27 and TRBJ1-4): EAQVTQNPRYLITVTGKKLTVTCSQNMNHEYMSWYRQDPGLGLRQIYYSMNVEVTDKGDVPEGYKVSRKEKRNFPLILESPSPNQTSLYFCASSPFGGVWEKLFFGSGTQLSVL.

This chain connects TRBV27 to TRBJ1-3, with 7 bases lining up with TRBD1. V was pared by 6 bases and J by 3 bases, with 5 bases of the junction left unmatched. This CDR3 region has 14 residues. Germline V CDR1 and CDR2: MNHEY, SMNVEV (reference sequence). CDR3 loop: CASRNRGVGNTIYF. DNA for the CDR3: TGTGCCAGCAGAAACAGGGGTGTTGGAAACACCATATATTTT.

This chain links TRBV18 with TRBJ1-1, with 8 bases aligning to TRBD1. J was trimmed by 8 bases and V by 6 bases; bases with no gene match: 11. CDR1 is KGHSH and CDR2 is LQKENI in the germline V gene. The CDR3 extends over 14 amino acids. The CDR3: CASSVLQGVGEAFF. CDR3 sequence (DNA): TGTGCCAGCTCCGTGCTACAGGGGGTCGGCGAAGCTTTCTTT.